This T cell receptor (beta chain) was found in a study of blood T cell repertoires in COVID-19. Study details: COVID-19 samples from acute and convalescent phases originated in the United States, Italy and Spain. Sources were T cells, B-cell-depleted T cells, or PBMCs; the material itself was cDNA or gDNA.

Methods used by the authors: Amplifying reference gene primers gave estimates of nucleated cell counts. The table came from immunoSEQ multiplex PCR; TCRdb's copy has only in-frame clones and leaves some out. The V and J calls and the clone size are those of that table, but D and trimming were determined from the DNA. The sample consists of about 80,000 clones, over 75% of them appearing once. Germline assignment: CDR1 GTSNPN and CDR2 SVGIG (reference sequence). The CDR3 length is 14 residues. The junction had 8 bases not matched to a gene; V was cut back by 5 bases and J by 5 bases. The sample was peripheral blood. The V and J genes are TRBV30 and TRBJ2-5; 10 bases line up with TRBD1. The receptor comes from a human donor in a cohort sampled during active COVID-19. The CDR3 DNA follows: TGTGCCTGGTCCCCGGGACAGGGGTACGAGACCCAGTACTTC. Its translation: CAWSPGQGYETQYF.